This is a list of T cell receptor beta chains from one sample in a study of blood T cell repertoires in COVID-19. Method: immunoSEQ multiplex PCR; TCRdb's copy keeps in-frame clones and lacks some. The sample carries roughly 300,000 clones, 70% to 90% recorded once. Input material: peripheral blood. All receptors come from a human donor in a cohort sampled during active COVID-19. Each CDR3 is given without its conserved first and last residue. The order of the fields is V gene, CDR3 protein.

TRBV2,ASKPGVATSYEQY
TRBV5-5,ASSLGLKGVRYGYT
TRBV6-5,ASTLSLQETQY
TRBV5-1,ASTLRQGARDGYT
TRBV6-5,ASRSDSSFEAF
TRBV5-1,ASSPGQLYEQY
TRBV6-5,ASSYPGQGRDEQY
TRBV19,ASSPEDREGNGYT
TRBV20-1,SASPPSGHT
TRBV24-1,ATSDLYEDTQY
TRBV27,ASSLSGVEQY
TRBV7-9,ASSEQDSYNEQF
TRBV24-1,ATSDLSGGVTGELF
TRBV29-1,SVEDQENEKLF
TRBV18,ASSPQGFSGNTIY
TRBV3-1/TRBV3-2,ASSVRTSGGTDTQY
TRBV19,ASSIWTENTEAF
TRBV9,ASSPGGTLNTGELF
TRBV20-1,SARTGQGYT
TRBV2,ASSVGLRQETQY
TRBV4-1,ASSPTGTGELF
TRBV5-1,ASSPVGLQLGEQY
TRBV15,ATSRAGTLIGQPQH
TRBV3-1/TRBV3-2,ASSRGGGAKNIQY
TRBV6-5,ASSYPGTGVFGAF
TRBV5-1,ASSRGQGGDEQF
TRBV6-5,ASIGVRGHEQY
TRBV3-1/TRBV3-2,ASSPWNEELYEQY
TRBV7-9,ASSFGLGSGTGELF
TRBV19,ASRKQLMNTEAF
TRBV30,AATNGTENSPLH
TRBV5-1,ASSFYRETNEKLF
TRBV2,ASSEAGRASSYNEQF
TRBV25-1,ASSGHTNEQY
TRBV9,ASSVLAGSYNEQF
TRBV30,AWSVPRDSLNQPQH
TRBV12-3/TRBV12-4,ASITGLGNTIY
TRBV5-1,ASSGGTAGSYGYT
TRBV29-1,SARGQGVYGYT
TRBV5-1,ASSLTIRVQETQY
TRBV14,ASSQSGGRDGYT
TRBV9,ASSAYRAANTEAF
TRBV19,ASSKGGASKNIQY
TRBV6-1,ASSDEVEGYT
TRBV11-2,ASSSNHQSDLTDTQY
TRBV2,ASSEPTVSNQPQH
TRBV30,AWSVLLPLLNTEAF
TRBV11-2,ASSSPGTSGVYNEQF
TRBV7-2,ASSTQQGGISEQF
TRBV6-5,ASSTSTGTGNTIY
TRBV14,ASSQDIGTGLDGYT
TRBV14,ASSQSLFLGPMNTEAF
TRBV29-1,SDYRGTGNYGYT